This T cell receptor (beta chain) was captured in a study of T cell changes during pregnancy in multiple sclerosis (dated by TCRdb to about 2019). Turning to the overall study: Changes in the T cell repertoire over the course of pregnancy were examined in this study in women with multiple sclerosis.

Libraries were constructed by the immunoSEQ multiplex PCR assay. TCRdb limited this immuneACCESS table to in-frame rearrangements with V and J called. A share of clones is missing; checked studies link under half to unresolved V genes, and the rest is unexplained. In this sample the table shows approximately 65,000 clones, around 96% of which occur a single time. In total, the top ten clones hold approximately 2.5% of the sample. In regard to this clone: The antigen this receptor binds is unknown. Base qualities were left out, and no much larger clone turns up one base away.

CDR1 SGHTA and CDR2 FQGNSA were looked up in the germline V gene. Trimming takes 6 bases from V and 0 bases from J, and the germline ends sit 6 bases apart. The CDR3 starts with the cysteine, ends with the phenylalanine, and has 14 residues. Only the CDR3 portion is preserved as DNA: 42 bases, with reading frame beginning at the first base. In this chain, TRBV7-2 is recombined with TRBJ2-6, with an unclear D gene assignment. The receptor was derived from a female donor with multiple sclerosis, enrolled in a pregnancy study. The sample here was CD8+ T cells from peripheral blood mononuclear cells, taken after pregnancy. The DNA sequence is TGTGCCAGCAGTCCTAGCTCTGGGGCCAACGTCCTGACTTTC. This encodes CASSPSSGANVLTF. Outside the CDR3, residues come from the reference TRBV7-2 and TRBJ2-6 proteins, so the full variable domain is: GAGVSQSPSNKVTEKGKDVELRCDPISGHTALYWYRQSLGQGLEFLIYFQGNSAPDKSGLPSDRFSAERTGGSVSTLTIQRTQQEDSAVYLCASSPSSGANVLTFGAGSRLTVL.